The TCR beta chain under discussion was sequenced for a study of cytomegalovirus exposure and HLA in healthy donors. Study conclusions and caveats: A list of around 160 TCR beta chains associated with cytomegalovirus was given.

The germline gives CDR1 MDHEN, CDR2 SYDVKM. The CDR3 loop spans 14 amino acids. After removal of 5 bases from V and 6 bases from J, the junction contained 10 bases not matched to a gene. Nominal health characterized the donors when sampled, though unrecorded immune exposures were likely. A remark on this clone: Its antigen remains unidentified.

The PCR ran on 60 Vbeta and 13 Jbeta primers. The repertoire was sequenced with immunoSEQ multiplex PCR; TCRdb's copy has only in-frame clones and lacks some. The table shows hundreds of thousands of clones, with 85% occurring only once. The receptor's source is a girl between 2 and 10 years old in good health and CMV-seronegative. The sequencing sample was made of PBMCs. This chain uses TRBV28 with TRBJ2-7, with TRBD2 matching over 7 bases. The CDR3 DNA follows: TGTGCCAGCAGTCTTGGGGCGGGAGCTGGCGAGCAGTACTTC. Its protein is CASSLGAGAGEQYF.